The source of this T cell receptor (beta chain) is a study of regulatory T cells in long-lasting Graves disease. Regarding this clonotype: What it binds is unknown.

Time point: persistent/refractory GD, antithyroid drugs over 5 years with positive TRAb. PBMCs provided the RNA from which the TCR library was made. Study results and caveats: The work looked only at peripheral blood and did not look at thyroid tissue. Persistent patients shared thousands of public clonotypes among themselves. Newly diagnosed patients shared fewer, at roughly 1,000. Newly diagnosed disease favored TRBV20-1 and TRBJ2-1 over persistent disease.

V was clipped by 6 bases and J by 0 bases; unmatched bases: 6. Germline-derived CDR1 and CDR2 are MDHEN and SYDVKM. CDR3 length: 16 residues. Arm-PCR of CDR3 regions with iRepertoire HTBI primers generated TCR beta libraries. As handled by the study authors: Across all samples, approximately 64 TRBV segments and around 14 TRBJ segments were identified. TCRdb processed the multiplex PCR reads anew with MiXCR; each CDR3 protein has one entry. TCRdb, not the original authors, processed these V and J calls. The sample contains over 250,000 distinct CDR3 sequences, around 21% of which appear only once. The clonotype comes from a female donor with Graves disease. This specimen consisted of peripheral blood mononuclear cells (PBMCs), obtained when the disease was refractory, from a patient treated with antithyroid drugs. The J gene is TRBJ2-2, the V gene TRBV28; 8 bases agree with TRBD1. The CDR3 spells CASRLDRVANTGELFF. CDR3 bases: TGTGCCAGCAGGCTGGACAGGGTGGCGAACACCGGGGAGCTGTTTTTT.